This TCR beta chain derives from a study of blood T cell repertoires in COVID-19 (dated by TCRdb to the early 2020s). A note on the overall study: The collaborator samples originated in the United States, Italy and Spain and spanned the acute and convalescent phases of COVID-19. The prospective study material was composed of cDNA or gDNA derived from T cells, B-cell-depleted T cells, or PBMCs. Subjects who had been exposed to COVID-19, were actively infected with it, or had recovered from it provided the deeply sampled blood TCRbeta repertoires that made up the dataset. The repertoires were released in a freely available public database meant as a resource for research on the immune response to SARS-CoV-2. The samples were drawn from the first 160 participants of the ongoing ImmuneRACE study and from 950 to 1,500 subjects provided by 6 global collaborators. Nearly every sample came with metadata listing a de-identified subject ID, COVID-19 status, age in years and sex. Where available, HLA class I and class II types were obtained from metadata supplied by the sample provider rather than from assay-based typing. Here is what the overall study found, with its caveats: Clinical and demographic metadata were provided uncurated, with the amount varying by source and participant.

At one collaborating source in Seattle, patients were enrolled during active infection and were followed longitudinally through the course of disease. Collaborating institutions collected whole blood in K2EDTA tubes following their own protocols. For TCRbeta analysis, collaborators shipped samples in one of three forms: frozen whole blood, isolated PBMCs, or DNA extracted from either of those sample types. The immunoSEQ Assay, a bias-controlled multiplex PCR, was used to amplify TCRbeta CDR3 regions from genomic DNA. On the study's bioinformatics: Nucleated cell counts per sample were estimated from amplification of reference gene primers within the assay. To quantify the absolute abundance of each unique TCRbeta CDR3 rearrangement, sequence reads were collapsed and filtered. For each sample, productive Simpson clonality was calculated as the square root of Simpson's diversity index over productive rearrangements. TCRdb carries this immuneACCESS record with in-frame sequences only. Its versions omit some clonotypes, under half of them owing to an unresolved V gene in the studies checked, with the rest unexplained. That table supplies the V and J calls and clone size; D and trimming were determined from the DNA. The sample includes 250,000 to 350,000 clones, with about nine tenths observed a single time. Around 11% of the sample lies in the top ten.

The CDR3 runs 14 residues from the cysteine to the phenylalanine. Only the CDR3 part of the read is kept: 42 bases, read in frame from the first base. For this chain, trimming is 4 bases at the V end and 2 bases at the J end, and the number of junction bases without a gene match is 4. CDR1 LNHDA and CDR2 SQIVND were looked up in the germline V gene (reference sequence). Of note for this clone: The clone's antigen remains unknown. Qualities for individual bases were not recorded, and no much larger clone is one base off.

Sequencing was carried out using peripheral blood. The sequence joins TRBV19 to TRBJ2-5, and TRBD1 aligns with 7 junction nucleotides. This receptor was obtained from a woman aged 25-40 years with COVID-19, enrolled during active disease. The DNA reads TGTGCCAGTAGTACTGGGACAGAACAAGAGACCCAGTACTTC. It codes for CASSTGTEQETQYF.